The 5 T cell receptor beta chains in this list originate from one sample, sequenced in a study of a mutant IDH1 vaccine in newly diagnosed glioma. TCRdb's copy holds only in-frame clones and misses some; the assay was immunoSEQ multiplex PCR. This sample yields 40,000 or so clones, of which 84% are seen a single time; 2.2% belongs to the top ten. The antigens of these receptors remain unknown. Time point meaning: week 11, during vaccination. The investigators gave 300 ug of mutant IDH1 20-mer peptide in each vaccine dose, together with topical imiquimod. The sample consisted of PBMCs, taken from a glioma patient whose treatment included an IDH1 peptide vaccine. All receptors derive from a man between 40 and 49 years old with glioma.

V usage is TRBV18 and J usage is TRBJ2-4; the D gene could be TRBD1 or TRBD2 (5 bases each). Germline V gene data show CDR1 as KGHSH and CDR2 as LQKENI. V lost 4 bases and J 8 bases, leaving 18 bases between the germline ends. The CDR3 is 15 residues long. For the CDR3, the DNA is TGTGCCAGCTCACTCGGACGCGTGAGGGGAGACATTCAGTACTTC. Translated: CASSLGRVRGDIQYF.

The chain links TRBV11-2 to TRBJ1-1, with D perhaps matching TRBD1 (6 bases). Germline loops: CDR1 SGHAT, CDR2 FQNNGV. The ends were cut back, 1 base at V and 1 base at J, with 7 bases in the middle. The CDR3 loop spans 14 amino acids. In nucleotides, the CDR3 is TGTGCCAGCAGCTTAGGAGGGGGGAACACTGAAGCTTTCTTT. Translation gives CASSLGGGNTEAFF.

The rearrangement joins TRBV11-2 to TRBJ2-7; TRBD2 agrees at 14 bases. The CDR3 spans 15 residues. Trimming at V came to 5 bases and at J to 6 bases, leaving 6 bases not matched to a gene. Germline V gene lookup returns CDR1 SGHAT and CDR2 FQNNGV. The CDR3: CASSQGLAGVSEQYF. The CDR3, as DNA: TGTGCCAGCAGCCAGGGACTAGCGGGAGTAAGCGAGCAGTACTTC. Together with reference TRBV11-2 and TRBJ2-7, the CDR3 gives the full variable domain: EAGVAQSPRYKIIEKRQSVAFWCNPISGHATLYWYQQILGQGPKLLIQFQNNGVVDDSQLPKDRFSAERLKGVDSTLKIQPAKLEDSAVYLCASSQGLAGVSEQYFGPGTRLTVT.

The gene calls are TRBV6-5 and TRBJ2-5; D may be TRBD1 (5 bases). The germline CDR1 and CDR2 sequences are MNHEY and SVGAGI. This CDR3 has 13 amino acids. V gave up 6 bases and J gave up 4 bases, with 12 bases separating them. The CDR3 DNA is TGTGCCAGCAGCACCACAGACAGAGAGACCCAGTACTTC. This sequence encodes CASSTTDRETQYF.

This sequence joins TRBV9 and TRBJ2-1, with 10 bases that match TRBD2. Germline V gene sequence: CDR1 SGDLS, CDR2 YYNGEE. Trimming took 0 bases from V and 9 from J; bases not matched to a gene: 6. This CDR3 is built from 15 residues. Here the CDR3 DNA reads TGTGCCAGCAGCGTAGGCCTAGCGGGAGTAGTTGAGCAGTTCTTC. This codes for CASSVGLAGVVEQFF.